The entry that follows covers one T cell receptor beta chain sequence. The data were obtained in a study of blood T cell repertoires in COVID-19. In the study overall: From the United States, Italy and Spain came samples of acute and convalescent COVID-19.

The protocol was immunoSEQ multiplex PCR, while the TCRdb copy is restricted to in-frame clones and leaves out a portion. The sample holds around 160,000 clones, 65% to 85% seen once. The clonotype was recovered from a man between 60 and 70 years old with active or convalescent COVID-19. The sample taken for sequencing was peripheral blood.

The CDR3 here is CATSDSYRGGSTDTQYF. The CDR3 DNA sequence: TGTGCCACCAGTGATTCCTATAGGGGGGGGAGCACAGATACGCAGTATTTT. The V gene is TRBV24-1, the J gene TRBJ2-3; a weak D match, TRBD2 (7 bases). The germline gives CDR1 KGHDR, CDR2 SFDVKD. The CDR3 covers 17 residues. V lost 2 bases to trimming and J lost 0 bases, with 14 bases between them.